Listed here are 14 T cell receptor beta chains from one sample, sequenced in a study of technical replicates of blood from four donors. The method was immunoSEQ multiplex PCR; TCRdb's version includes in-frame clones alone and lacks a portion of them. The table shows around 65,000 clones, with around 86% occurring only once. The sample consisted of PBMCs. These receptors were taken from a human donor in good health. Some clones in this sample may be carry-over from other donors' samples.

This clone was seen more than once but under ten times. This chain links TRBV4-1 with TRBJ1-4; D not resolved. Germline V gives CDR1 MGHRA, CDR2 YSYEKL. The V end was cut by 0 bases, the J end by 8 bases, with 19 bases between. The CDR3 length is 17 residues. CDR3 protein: CASSQDPPWSAGEKLFF. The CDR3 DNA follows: TGCGCCAGCAGCCAAGACCCGCCCTGGTCAGCAGGAGAAAAACTGTTTTTT.

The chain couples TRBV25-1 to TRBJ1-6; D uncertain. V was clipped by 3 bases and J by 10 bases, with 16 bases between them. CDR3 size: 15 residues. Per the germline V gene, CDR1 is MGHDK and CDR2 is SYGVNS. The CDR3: CASSDSHKFRSPLHF. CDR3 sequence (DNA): TGTGCCAGCAGTGATAGTCATAAATTTCGCTCACCCCTCCACTTT.

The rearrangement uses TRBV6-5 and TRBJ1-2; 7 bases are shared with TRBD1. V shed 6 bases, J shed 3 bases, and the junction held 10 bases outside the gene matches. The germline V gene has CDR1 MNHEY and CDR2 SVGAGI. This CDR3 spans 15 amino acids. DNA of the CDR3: TGTGCCAGCAGCTACACCGGGACAGACTACTATGGCTACACCTTC. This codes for CASSYTGTDYYGYTF.

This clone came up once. The CDR3 nucleotides are TGTGCTAGTGGCCCGTCGATGAGCGGGTATAGCACAGATACGCAGTATTTT. Translation gives CASGPSMSGYSTDTQYF. This chain joins TRBV12-5 and TRBJ2-3, with a possible D match to TRBD2 (6 bases). Germline values: CDR1 LGHNT, CDR2 FRNRAP. The CDR3 is made up of 17 amino acids. V lost 6 bases to trimming and J lost 0 bases, with 19 bases between them.

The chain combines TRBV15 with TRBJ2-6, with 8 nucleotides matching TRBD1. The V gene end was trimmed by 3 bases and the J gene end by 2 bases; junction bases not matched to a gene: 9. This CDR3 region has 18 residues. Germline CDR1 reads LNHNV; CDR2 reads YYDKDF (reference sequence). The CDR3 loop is CATSRERTGITGANVLTF. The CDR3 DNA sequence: TGTGCCACCAGCAGGGAAAGGACAGGGATCACTGGGGCCAACGTCCTGACTTTC.

CDR3 in amino acids: CASSSGVELFSGANVLTF. In DNA form, the CDR3 reads TGTGCCAGCAGCTCCGGGGTCGAGTTATTCTCGGGGGCCAACGTCCTGACTTTC. This chain uses TRBV7-6 with TRBJ2-6; a weak D match, TRBD2 (5 bases). The CDR3 sequence is 18 residues long. Trimming pared 4 bases from V and 4 bases from J, leaving 20 bases between. Per the germline V gene, CDR1 is SGHVS and CDR2 is FNYEAQ.

The CDR3 here is CASSLSQLNTEAFF. CDR3 sequence (DNA): TGCGCCAGCAGCCTTTCACAGCTGAACACTGAAGCTTTCTTT. The chain recombines TRBV4-3 with TRBJ1-1; D is unresolved. The ends were cut back, 4 bases at V and 0 bases at J, with 9 bases in the middle. The CDR3 has 14 amino acids. Germline CDR1 LGHNA, CDR2 YSLEER.

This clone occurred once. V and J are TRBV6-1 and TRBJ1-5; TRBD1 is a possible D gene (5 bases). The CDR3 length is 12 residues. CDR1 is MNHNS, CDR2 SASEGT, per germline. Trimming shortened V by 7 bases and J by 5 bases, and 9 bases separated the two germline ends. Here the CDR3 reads CASKAGHQPQHF. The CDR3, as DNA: TGTGCCAGCAAGGCAGGGCATCAGCCCCAGCATTTT.

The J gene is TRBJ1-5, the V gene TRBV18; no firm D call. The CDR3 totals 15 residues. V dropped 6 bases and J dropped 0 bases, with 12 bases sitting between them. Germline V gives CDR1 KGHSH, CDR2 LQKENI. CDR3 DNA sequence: TGTGCCAGCTCCCCGGAGGCATATAGCAATCAGCCCCAGCATTTT. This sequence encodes CASSPEAYSNQPQHF.

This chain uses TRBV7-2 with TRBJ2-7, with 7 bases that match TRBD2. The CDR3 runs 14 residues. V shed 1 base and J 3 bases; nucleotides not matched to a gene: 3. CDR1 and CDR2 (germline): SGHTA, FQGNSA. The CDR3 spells CASSLGGLVYEQYF. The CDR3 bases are TGTGCCAGCAGCTTAGGTGGACTAGTCTACGAGCAGTACTTC.

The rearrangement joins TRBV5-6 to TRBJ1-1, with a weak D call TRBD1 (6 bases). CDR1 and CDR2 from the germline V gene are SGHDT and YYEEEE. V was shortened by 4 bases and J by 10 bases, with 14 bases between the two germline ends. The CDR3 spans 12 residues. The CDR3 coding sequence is TGTGCCAGCAGCGACACAGGACAGACAGCTTTCTTT. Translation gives CASSDTGQTAFF.

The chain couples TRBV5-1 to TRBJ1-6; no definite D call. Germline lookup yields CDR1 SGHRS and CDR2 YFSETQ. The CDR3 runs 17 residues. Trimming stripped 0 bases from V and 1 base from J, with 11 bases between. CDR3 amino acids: CASSLVPGPSYNSPLHF. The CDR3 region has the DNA TGCGCCAGCAGCTTGGTTCCGGGTCCATCCTATAATTCACCCCTCCACTTT.

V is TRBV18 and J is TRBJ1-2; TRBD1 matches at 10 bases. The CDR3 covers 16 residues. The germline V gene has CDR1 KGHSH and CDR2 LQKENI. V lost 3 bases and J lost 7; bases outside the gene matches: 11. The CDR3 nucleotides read TGTGCCAGCTCACCGGGCGAGGACAGGGGGTTTGTTGGCTACACCTTC. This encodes CASSPGEDRGFVGYTF.

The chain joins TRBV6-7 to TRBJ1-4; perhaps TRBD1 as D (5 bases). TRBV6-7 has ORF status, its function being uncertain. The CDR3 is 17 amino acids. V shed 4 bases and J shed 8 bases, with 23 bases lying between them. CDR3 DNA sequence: TGTGCCAGCAGTTGTACACCCGGGACTCCCGGCGGGGAAAAACTGTTTTTT. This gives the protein CASSCTPGTPGGEKLFF.